These T cell receptor beta chains were read from a single sample in a study of blood T cells in healthy people across ages. TCRdb passed the 5' RACE reads through MiXCR, listing each CDR3 protein once. This sample has hundreds of thousands of distinct CDR3 sequences, with roughly a quarter found just once. In addition, the sample was reused for a study of T cells of mothers and their children.

The sample consisted of blood. The receptors stem from a boy under 10 years old in good health. Each CDR3 is given with its conserved first and last residue. D genes are given only for firm matches. Not all rows give a size; the values are once, few, many and, for expanded clones, a class.

V	D	J	size	CDR3	DNA
TRBV27	NA	TRBJ2-7	few	CASSRGVIYEQYF	TGTGCCAGCAGTCGGGGAGTAATCTACGAGCAGTACTTC
TRBV4-1	NA	TRBJ2-5	many	CASSQVTGVETQYF	TGCGCCAGCAGCCAAGTGACGGGGGTAGAGACCCAGTACTTC
TRBV28	NA	TRBJ2-7	few	CASTSGGFEQYF	TGTGCCAGTACTTCAGGGGGGTTTGAGCAGTACTTC
TRBV6-2/TRBV6-3	NA	TRBJ1-1	few	CASSYEGPEAFF	TGTGCCAGCAGTTACGAAGGGCCTGAAGCTTTCTTT
TRBV9	NA	TRBJ1-1	few	CASSGRGLNTEAFF	TGTGCCAGCAGCGGCAGGGGCCTGAACACTGAAGCTTTCTTT
TRBV10-3	TRBD1	TRBJ2-4	few	CAISSRTGGSKNIQYF	TGTGCCATCAGTTCTAGGACAGGGGGTTCCAAAAACATTCAGTACTTC
TRBV24-1	NA	TRBJ2-3	NA	CATSDHLTQYF	TGTGCCACCAGTGACCATTTGACGCAGTATTTT
TRBV7-8	NA	TRBJ1-1	NA	CASSLAPGGGTEAFF	TGTGCCAGCAGCTTGGCTCCTGGGGGGGGCACTGAAGCTTTCTTT
TRBV5-1	NA	TRBJ1-3	NA	CASSPPLGGGNTIYF	TGCGCCAGCAGCCCACCCCTCGGCGGTGGAAACACCATATATTTT
TRBV20-1	NA	TRBJ2-5	few	CSAIRTAQETQYF	TGCAGTGCTATCCGGACAGCCCAAGAGACCCAGTACTTC
TRBV6-2/TRBV6-3	NA	TRBJ1-1	NA	CAGRQGRMNTEAFF	TGTGCCGGCAGGCAGGGGAGGATGAACACTGAAGCTTTCTTT
TRBV29-1	NA	TRBJ2-7	few	CSTGDGEREQYF	TGCAGCACCGGGGACGGGGAGCGCGAGCAGTACTTC
TRBV7-3	NA	TRBJ1-2	NA	CASSLMAGDGYTF	TGTGCCAGCAGCTTAATGGCAGGGGATGGCTACACCTTC
TRBV30	NA	TRBJ1-2	NA	CAWSVFPPLGNYGYTF	TGTGCCTGGAGTGTATTTCCCCCGTTGGGTAACTATGGCTACACCTTC
TRBV5-5	TRBD2	TRBJ2-7	NA	CASSKPQSGRADEQYF	TGTGCCAGCAGCAAACCACAAAGCGGGAGGGCCGACGAGCAGTACTTC
TRBV12-3/TRBV12-4	NA	TRBJ2-1	few	CASSLVSGHNEQFF	TGTGCCAGCAGTTTAGTGTCGGGACACAATGAGCAGTTCTTC
TRBV9	TRBD1	TRBJ1-6	NA	CASSVTGTDNSPLHF	TGTGCCAGCAGCGTTACCGGGACAGATAATTCACCCCTCCACTTT
TRBV7-2	NA	TRBJ2-7	NA	CASSFQGGSYEQYF	TGTGCCAGCAGCTTTCAGGGGGGTTCCTACGAGCAGTACTTC
TRBV9	NA	TRBJ2-1	NA	CASSVDGLRDEQFF	TGTGCCAGCAGCGTAGATGGACTGAGGGATGAGCAGTTCTTC
TRBV29-1	NA	TRBJ2-5	NA	CSVGGVPKETQYF	TGCAGCGTTGGAGGGGTTCCCAAAGAGACCCAGTACTTC
TRBV6-5	NA	TRBJ2-1	NA	CASSPPGRTKGQFF	TGTGCCAGCAGTCCCCCGGGGAGGACAAAGGGGCAGTTCTTC
TRBV3-1	TRBD2	TRBJ2-4	few	CASSQVHRLAAKNIQYF	TGTGCCAGCAGCCAAGTCCACAGGCTAGCGGCTAAAAACATTCAGTACTTC
TRBV20-1	NA	TRBJ2-5	NA	CSASSPGAGETQYF	TGCAGTGCATCTAGCCCAGGGGCGGGCGAGACCCAGTACTTC
TRBV11-2	NA	TRBJ2-2	NA	CASGSHTGNTGELFF	TGTGCCAGCGGCTCGCATACAGGGAACACCGGGGAGCTGTTTTTT
TRBV27	NA	TRBJ2-7	NA	CASSSGRGYEQYF	TGTGCCAGCAGTTCCGGCAGGGGTTACGAGCAGTACTTC
TRBV3-1	NA	TRBJ2-7	NA	CASSPVGGPYEQYF	TGTGCCAGCAGCCCCGTAGGGGGACCCTACGAGCAGTACTTC
TRBV3-1	NA	TRBJ2-7	few	CASSQDYSPSYEQYF	TGTGCCAGCAGCCAAGACTACAGTCCCTCATACGAGCAGTACTTC
TRBV4-3	TRBD1	TRBJ2-1	NA	CASSRSPRGLWWNEQFF	TGCGCCAGCAGTCGAAGCCCCAGGGGGCTTTGGTGGAATGAGCAGTTCTTC
TRBV27	NA	TRBJ1-1	many	CASSTGAEAFF	TGTGCCAGCAGCACAGGTGCTGAAGCTTTCTTT
TRBV29-1	NA	TRBJ2-5	NA	CSVEGRAKETQYF	TGCAGCGTTGAAGGCAGGGCCAAAGAGACCCAGTACTTC
TRBV6-5	TRBD2	TRBJ2-7	NA	CASSQSGRAYEQYF	TGTGCCAGCAGCCAGAGCGGGAGGGCCTACGAGCAGTACTTC
TRBV20-1	TRBD1	TRBJ2-3	NA	CSASTGERQYF	TGCAGTGCTAGCACAGGGGAAAGGCAGTATTTT
TRBV29-1	TRBD1	TRBJ2-1	few	CSVERAGGVYGNEQFF	TGCAGCGTTGAAAGGGCAGGGGGCGTATACGGGAATGAGCAGTTCTTC
TRBV6-6	TRBD2	TRBJ2-1	NA	CASSYGAGGTMEQFF	TGTGCCAGCAGTTACGGAGCGGGGGGGACAATGGAGCAGTTCTTC
TRBV20-1	NA	TRBJ1-3	few	CSASAPNTIYF	TGCAGTGCTAGTGCTCCAAACACCATATATTTT
TRBV20-1	NA	TRBJ1-1	NA	CSARGVGRGTEAFF	TGCAGTGCTAGAGGGGTGGGCAGAGGGACTGAAGCTTTCTTT
TRBV20-1	TRBD1	TRBJ2-7	NA	CSARSQAGGSYEQYF	TGCAGTGCTAGATCTCAGGCAGGGGGCTCCTACGAGCAGTACTTC
TRBV7-2	NA	TRBJ2-1	NA	CASSKAGPYNEQFF	TGTGCCAGCAGTAAAGCTGGCCCTTACAATGAGCAGTTCTTC
TRBV12-3/TRBV12-4	NA	TRBJ1-3	NA	CASSLLPYGNTIYF	TGTGCCAGCAGTTTGCTCCCATATGGAAACACCATATATTTT
TRBV18	TRBD1	TRBJ1-1	NA	CASSPIGQGVMNTEAFF	TGTGCCAGTTCACCCATAGGACAGGGGGTTATGAACACTGAAGCTTTCTTT
TRBV11-2	TRBD2	TRBJ2-1	NA	CASSSLGLANNEQFF	TGTGCCAGCAGCTCATTGGGACTAGCGAACAATGAGCAGTTCTTC
TRBV3-1	NA	TRBJ1-5	NA	CASSTLGVSNRPQHF	TGTGCCAGCAGTACTCTCGGCGTTAGCAATCGGCCCCAGCATTTT
TRBV7-2	TRBD2	TRBJ2-1	few	CASSFGGGAGNEQFF	TGTGCCAGCAGCTTCGGCGGGGGGGCTGGGAATGAGCAGTTCTTC
TRBV6-2/TRBV6-3	NA	TRBJ2-7	NA	CASSYPGHHAYEQYF	TGTGCCAGCAGCTATCCGGGACACCACGCCTACGAGCAGTACTTC
TRBV12-3/TRBV12-4	NA	TRBJ2-5	NA	CASPTRVEETQYF	TGTGCCAGTCCGACCAGGGTGGAGGAGACCCAGTACTTC